This TCR beta chain was captured in a study of blood T cell repertoires in COVID-19. Study at large: T cells, B-cell-depleted T cells, or PBMCs supplied cDNA or gDNA.

The protocol was immunoSEQ multiplex PCR, while the TCRdb copy is restricted to in-frame clones and leaves out a portion. Of 45,000 to 60,000 clones listed, roughly 90% are singletons. CDR3 length equals 15 residues. From germline, CDR1 is SGHDN and CDR2 FVKESK. The V and J ends lost 0 bases and 1 base respectively, with 9 bases between them. The chain uses TRBV14 and TRBJ1-2, with D unclear. This TCR was recovered from a man between 50 and 59 years old with acute or convalescent COVID-19. Sequencing was carried out using peripheral blood. CDR3 nucleotides: TGTGCCAGCAGCCAAGATCAGGCATATAACTATGGCTACACCTTC. This sequence encodes CASSQDQAYNYGYTF.